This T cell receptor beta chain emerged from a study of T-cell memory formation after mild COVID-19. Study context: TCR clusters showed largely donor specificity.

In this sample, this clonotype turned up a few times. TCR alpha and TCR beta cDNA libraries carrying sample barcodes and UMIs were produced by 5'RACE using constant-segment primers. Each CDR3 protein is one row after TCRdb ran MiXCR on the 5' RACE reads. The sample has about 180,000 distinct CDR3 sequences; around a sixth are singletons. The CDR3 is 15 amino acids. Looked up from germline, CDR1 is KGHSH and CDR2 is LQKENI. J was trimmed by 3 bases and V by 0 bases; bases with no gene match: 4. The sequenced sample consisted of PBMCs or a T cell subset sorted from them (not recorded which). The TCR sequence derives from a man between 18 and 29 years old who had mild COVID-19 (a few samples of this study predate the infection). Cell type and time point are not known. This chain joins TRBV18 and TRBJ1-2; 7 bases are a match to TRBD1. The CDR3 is CASSPPLTGYYGYTF. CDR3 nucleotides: TGTGCCAGCTCACCACCGTTGACAGGGTACTATGGCTACACCTTC.